This T cell receptor beta chain derives from a study of cytomegalovirus exposure and HLA in healthy donors. Study-wide results and caveats: Sequencing likely generated an artifact that appeared as a cluster of highly shared sequence variants. Donors belonging to an Asian-associated ancestry cluster reportedly showed fewer N-insertions in productive TCRs than the roughly 700-donor mean, according to what a later analysis found.

The germline CDR1 and CDR2 sequences are SEHNR and FQNEAQ (reference sequence). The length of the CDR3 is 14 residues. A remark on this clone: The antigen is not known. Sequence at one end of the junction differs from germline and may be a read error.

PCR amplification relied on 60 Vbeta primers (plus 13 Jbeta primers). Measured with immunoSEQ multiplex PCR; TCRdb has only the in-frame clones, and not every one. The sample has roughly 130,000 clones; 60% to 80% are singletons. This sequence originates from a man between 18 and 35 years old in good health and CMV-seronegative. The J gene is TRBJ2-7, the V gene TRBV7-9; 10 positions match TRBD1. The sample was PBMCs. The CDR3 sequence: CSSRSDRGLGEQYF. In nucleotides, the CDR3 is TGTTCCAGCAGATCAGACAGGGGGCTAGGCGAGCAGTACTTC.